This passage covers 4 T cell receptor beta chains from one sample sequenced in a study of Graves' ophthalmopathy and Graves' hyperthyroidism. As the template, RNA transcripts were used to amplify TCR beta CDR3 regions. HTBI primers primed a first-round RT-PCR, and a second-round multiplex PCR followed. Via MiXCR, TCRdb re-called the multiplex PCR reads, giving one row per CDR3 protein. The table includes hundreds of thousands of distinct CDR3 sequences, 22% detected once. Sequenced: peripheral blood. These TCRs come from a woman aged 18-30 years with stable Graves' hyperthyroidism. Some clones in this sample may be carry-over from other donors' samples.

This clonotype was detected a few times. The chain links TRBV20-1 to TRBJ2-5; TRBD2 agrees at 7 bases. This CDR3 has 12 amino acids. Germline CDR1 is DFQATT and CDR2 is SNEGSKA (reference sequence). This CDR3 reads CSTTSAQETQYF. The CDR3 bases are TGCAGCACAACTAGCGCCCAAGAGACCCAGTACTTC.

The V call is TRBV15, the J call TRBJ2-7; no firm D call. Trimming took 0 bases from V and 2 from J, leaving 20 bases between them. This CDR3 is built from 18 residues. Germline lookup yields CDR1 LNHNV and CDR2 YYDKDF (reference sequence). The CDR3 protein is CATSRDPAPGHATYEQYF. The CDR3 DNA reads TGTGCCACCAGCAGAGATCCCGCGCCCGGGCACGCAACCTACGAGCAGTACTTC. Together with reference TRBV15 and TRBJ2-7, the CDR3 gives the full variable domain: DAMVIQNPRYQVTQFGKPVTLSCSQTLNHNVMYWYQQKSSQAPKLLFHYYDKDFNNEADTPDNFQSRRPNTSFCFLDIRSPGLGDTAMYLCATSRDPAPGHATYEQYFGPGTRLTVT.

About this clonotype: A read error may be the cause here, since a much bigger clone is one base away. The CDR3 end shows no conserved phenylalanine or tryptophan, and so a read error is likely. The rearrangement joins TRBV6-2 or TRBV6-3 to TRBJ2-2, with no clear D. The V end was cut by 7 bases, the J end by 0 bases, with 21 bases between. The germline CDR1 and CDR2 sequences are MNHEY and SVGEGT. The length of the CDR3 is 18 residues. CDR3 sequence: CASTLRVRLRPNTGELFY. The CDR3 DNA sequence: TGTGCCAGCACCCTAAGGGTCCGGCTCCGTCCGAACACCGGGGAGCTGTTTTAT.

In this sample, this clonotype turned up many times. V gene TRBV6-1 combines with J gene TRBJ1-6; a possible D gene is TRBD1 (6 bases). CDR3 size: 15 residues. Between the trimmed V and J ends, which lost 7 bases and 9 bases, there was a span of 19 bases. Germline CDR1 is MNHNS and CDR2 is SASEGT. CDR3 nucleotide sequence: TGTGCCAGCACCGCCCTTCTCGGACAGACTTCACCCCTCCACTTT. Protein: CASTALLGQTSPLHF.